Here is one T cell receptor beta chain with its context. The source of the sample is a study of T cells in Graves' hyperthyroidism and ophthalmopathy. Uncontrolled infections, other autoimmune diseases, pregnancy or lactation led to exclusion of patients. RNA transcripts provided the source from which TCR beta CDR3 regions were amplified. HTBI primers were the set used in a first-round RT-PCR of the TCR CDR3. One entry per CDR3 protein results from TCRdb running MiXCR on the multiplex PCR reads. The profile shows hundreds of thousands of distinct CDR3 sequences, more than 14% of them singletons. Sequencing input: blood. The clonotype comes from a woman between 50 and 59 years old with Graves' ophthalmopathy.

In nucleotides, the CDR3 is TGTGCCAGCAGTCAAACCGGGCCCTCGGTAGGGCTCGCCCAGTACTTC. Protein sequence: CASSQTGPSVGLAQYF. The chain uses TRBV27 and TRBJ2-5; unclear D gene. CDR3 length: 16 residues. Trimming cost V 5 bases and J 9 bases, with 25 bases left between them. Germline V gene lookup returns CDR1 MNHEY and CDR2 SMNVEV (reference sequence).